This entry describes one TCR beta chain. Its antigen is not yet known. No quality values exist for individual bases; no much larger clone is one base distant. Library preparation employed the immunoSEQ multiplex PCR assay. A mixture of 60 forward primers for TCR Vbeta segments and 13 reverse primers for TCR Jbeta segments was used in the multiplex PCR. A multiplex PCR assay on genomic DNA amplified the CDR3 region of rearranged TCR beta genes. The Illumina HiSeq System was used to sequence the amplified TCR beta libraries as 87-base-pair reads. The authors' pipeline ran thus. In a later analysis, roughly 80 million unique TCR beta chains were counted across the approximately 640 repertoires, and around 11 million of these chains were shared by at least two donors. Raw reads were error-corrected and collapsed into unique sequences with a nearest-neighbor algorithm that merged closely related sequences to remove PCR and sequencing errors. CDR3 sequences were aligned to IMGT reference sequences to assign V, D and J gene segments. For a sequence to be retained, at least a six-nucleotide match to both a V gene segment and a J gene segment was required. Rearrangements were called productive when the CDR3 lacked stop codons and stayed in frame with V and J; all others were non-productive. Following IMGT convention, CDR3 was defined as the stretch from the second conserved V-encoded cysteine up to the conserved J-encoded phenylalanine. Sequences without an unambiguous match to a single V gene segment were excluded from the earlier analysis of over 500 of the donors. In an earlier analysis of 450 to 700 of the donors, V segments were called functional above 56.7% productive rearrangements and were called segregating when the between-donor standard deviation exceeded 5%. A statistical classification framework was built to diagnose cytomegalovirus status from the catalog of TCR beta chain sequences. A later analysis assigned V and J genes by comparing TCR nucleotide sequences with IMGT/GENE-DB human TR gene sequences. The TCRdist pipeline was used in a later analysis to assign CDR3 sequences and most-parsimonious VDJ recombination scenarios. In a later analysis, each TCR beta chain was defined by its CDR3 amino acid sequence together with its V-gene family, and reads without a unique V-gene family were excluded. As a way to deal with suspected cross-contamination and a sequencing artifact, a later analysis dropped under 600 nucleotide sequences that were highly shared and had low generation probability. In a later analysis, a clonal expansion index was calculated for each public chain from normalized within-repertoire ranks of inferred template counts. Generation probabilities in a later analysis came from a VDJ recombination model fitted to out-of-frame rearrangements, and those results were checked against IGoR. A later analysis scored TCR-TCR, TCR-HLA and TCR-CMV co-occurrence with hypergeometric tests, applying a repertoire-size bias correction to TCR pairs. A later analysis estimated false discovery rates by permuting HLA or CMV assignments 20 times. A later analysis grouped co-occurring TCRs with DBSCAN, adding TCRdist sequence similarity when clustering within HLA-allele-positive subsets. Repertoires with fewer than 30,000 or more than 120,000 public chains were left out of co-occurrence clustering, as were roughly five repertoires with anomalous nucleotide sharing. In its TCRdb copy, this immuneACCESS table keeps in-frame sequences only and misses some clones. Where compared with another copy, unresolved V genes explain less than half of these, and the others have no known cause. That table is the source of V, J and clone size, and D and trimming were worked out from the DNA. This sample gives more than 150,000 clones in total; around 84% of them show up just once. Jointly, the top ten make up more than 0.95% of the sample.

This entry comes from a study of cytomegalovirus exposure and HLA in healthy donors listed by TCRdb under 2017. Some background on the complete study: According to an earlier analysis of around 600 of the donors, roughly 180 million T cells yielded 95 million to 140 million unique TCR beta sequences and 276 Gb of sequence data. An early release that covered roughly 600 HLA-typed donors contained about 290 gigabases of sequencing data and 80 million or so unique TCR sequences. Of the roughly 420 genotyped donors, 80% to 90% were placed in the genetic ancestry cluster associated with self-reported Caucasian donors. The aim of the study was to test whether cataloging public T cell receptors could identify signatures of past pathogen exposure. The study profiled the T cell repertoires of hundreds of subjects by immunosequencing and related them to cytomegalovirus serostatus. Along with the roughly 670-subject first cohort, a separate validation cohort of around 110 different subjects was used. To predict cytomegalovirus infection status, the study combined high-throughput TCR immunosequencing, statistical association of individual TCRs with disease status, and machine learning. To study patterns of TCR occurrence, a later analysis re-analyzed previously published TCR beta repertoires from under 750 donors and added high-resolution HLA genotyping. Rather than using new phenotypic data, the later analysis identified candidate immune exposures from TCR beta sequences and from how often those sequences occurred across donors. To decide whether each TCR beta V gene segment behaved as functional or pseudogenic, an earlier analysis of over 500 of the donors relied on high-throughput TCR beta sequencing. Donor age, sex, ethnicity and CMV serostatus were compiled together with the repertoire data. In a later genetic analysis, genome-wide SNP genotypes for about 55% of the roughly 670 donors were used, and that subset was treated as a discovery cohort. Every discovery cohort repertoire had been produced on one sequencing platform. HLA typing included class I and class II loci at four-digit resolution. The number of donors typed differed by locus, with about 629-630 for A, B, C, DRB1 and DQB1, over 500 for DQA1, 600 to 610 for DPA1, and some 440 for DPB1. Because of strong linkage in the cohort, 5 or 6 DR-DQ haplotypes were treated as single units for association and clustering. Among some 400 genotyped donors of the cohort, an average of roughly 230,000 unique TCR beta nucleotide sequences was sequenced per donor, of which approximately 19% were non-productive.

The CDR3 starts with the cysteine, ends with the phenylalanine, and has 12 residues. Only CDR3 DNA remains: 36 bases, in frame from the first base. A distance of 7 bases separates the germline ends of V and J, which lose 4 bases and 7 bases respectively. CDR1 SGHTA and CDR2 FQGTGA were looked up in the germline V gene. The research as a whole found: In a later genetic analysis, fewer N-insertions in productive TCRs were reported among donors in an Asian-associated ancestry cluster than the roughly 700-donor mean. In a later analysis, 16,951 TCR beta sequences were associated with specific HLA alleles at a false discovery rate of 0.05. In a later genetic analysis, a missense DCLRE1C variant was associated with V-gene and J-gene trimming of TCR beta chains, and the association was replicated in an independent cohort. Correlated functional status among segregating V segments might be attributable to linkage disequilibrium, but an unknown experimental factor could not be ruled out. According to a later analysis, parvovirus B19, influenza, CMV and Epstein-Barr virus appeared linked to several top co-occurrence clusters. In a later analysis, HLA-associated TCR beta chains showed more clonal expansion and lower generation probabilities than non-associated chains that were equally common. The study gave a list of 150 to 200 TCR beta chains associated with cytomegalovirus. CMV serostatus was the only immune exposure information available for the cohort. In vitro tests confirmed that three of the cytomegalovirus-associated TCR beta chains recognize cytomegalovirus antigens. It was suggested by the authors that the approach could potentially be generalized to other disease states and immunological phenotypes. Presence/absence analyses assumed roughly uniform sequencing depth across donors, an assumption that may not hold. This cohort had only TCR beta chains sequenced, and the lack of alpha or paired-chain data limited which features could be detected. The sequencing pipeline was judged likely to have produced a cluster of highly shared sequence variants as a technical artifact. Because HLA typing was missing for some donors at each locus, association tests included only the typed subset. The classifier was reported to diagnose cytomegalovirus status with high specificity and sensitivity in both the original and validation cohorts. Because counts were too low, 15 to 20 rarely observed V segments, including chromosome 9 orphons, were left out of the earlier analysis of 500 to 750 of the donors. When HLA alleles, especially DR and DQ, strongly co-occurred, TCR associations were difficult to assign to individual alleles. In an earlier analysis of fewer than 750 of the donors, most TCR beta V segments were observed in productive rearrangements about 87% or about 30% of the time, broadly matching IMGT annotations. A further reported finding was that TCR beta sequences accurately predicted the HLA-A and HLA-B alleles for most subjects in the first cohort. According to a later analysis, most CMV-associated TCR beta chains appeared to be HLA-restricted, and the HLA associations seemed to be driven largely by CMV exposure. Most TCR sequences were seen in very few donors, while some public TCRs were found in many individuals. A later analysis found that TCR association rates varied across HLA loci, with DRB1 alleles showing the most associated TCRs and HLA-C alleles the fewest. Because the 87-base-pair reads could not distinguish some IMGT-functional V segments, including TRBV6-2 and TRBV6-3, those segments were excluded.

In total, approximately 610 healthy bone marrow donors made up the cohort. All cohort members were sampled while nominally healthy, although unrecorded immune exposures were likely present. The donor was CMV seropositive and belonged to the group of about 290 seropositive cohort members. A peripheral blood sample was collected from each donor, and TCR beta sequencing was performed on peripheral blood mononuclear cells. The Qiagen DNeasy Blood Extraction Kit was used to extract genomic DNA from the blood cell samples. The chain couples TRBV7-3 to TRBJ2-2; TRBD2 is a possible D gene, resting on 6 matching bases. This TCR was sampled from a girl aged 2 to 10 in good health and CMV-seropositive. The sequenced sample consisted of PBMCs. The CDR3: CASSSGGGELFF. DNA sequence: TGTGCCAGCAGCTCCGGGGGCGGGGAGCTGTTTTTT.